A single T cell receptor beta chain is shown here with its context. The antigen is undetermined. The data derive from a study of CD8 T cells in Susac syndrome. The study, taken as a whole, reports: The study's TCR sequencing and HLA analysis drew on a certain number of individuals. That number was acknowledged as relatively small.

RNA totalling roughly 0.45 to 1 ug underwent reverse transcription with random hexamers. Across 54 Vbeta and 13 Jbeta, immunoSEQ multiplex PCR amplified TCR beta CDR3. TCRdb redid the calling of the immunoSEQ multiplex PCR reads with MiXCR, one entry per CDR3 protein. This table holds 150,000 to 180,000 distinct CDR3 sequences, about 94% found once. Germline V lookup: CDR1 SNHLY, CDR2 FYNNEI. The CDR3 consists of 15 residues. Trimming removed 8 bases from V and 0 bases from J, with 11 bases in between. CD8+ and CD4+ T cells from blood underwent TCR beta sequencing, which was carried out in a high-throughput format. The patients who served as multiple sclerosis controls were treatment-naive and had stable or active relapsing-remitting disease that fulfilled the revised McDonald criteria.

The sequence derives from a human donor with multiple sclerosis. The sample was CD8+ T cells from PBMCs. The gene calls are TRBV2 and TRBJ2-6; no definite D call. The CDR3 DNA is TGTGCCAGCTTGACTCGAACCTCTGGGGCCAACGTCCTGACTTTC. Amino acid sequence: CASLTRTSGANVLTF.